This TCR beta chain is drawn from a study of shared clonotypes between healthy human individuals. Study-level information: The donors, two women and three men, were aged 18 to 49.

Points from the study as a whole: On the whole, naive subsets had larger estimated richness than memory subsets had. An expected dependence of interdonor clonotype sharing on sequencing depth was noted.

Trimming took 5 bases from V and 6 from J, leaving 14 bases between them. In germline, CDR1 is SQVTM, CDR2 ANQGSEA. CDR3 length equals 12 residues. Measured with immunoSEQ multiplex PCR; TCRdb has only the in-frame clones, and not every one. The sample includes about 2.1 million clones, around 93% of them seen just once. About this clone itself: Its specificity is not known.

In the naive CD8 group, cells lacked CD45RO and were positively selected for CCR7, so terminally differentiated effector memory CD45RA+ cells were left out. The sample was naive CD8+ T cells from PBMCs. The chain uses TRBV29-1 and TRBJ2-7, with TRBD1 as a possible D gene (8 bases). This TCR was recovered from a man younger than 35 in good health. Some clones in this sample may be carry-over from other donors' samples. The CDR3 DNA reads as TGCAGCGTTACAGGGGGAGGGCTCGAGCAGTACTTC. It encodes CSVTGGGLEQYF.